This TCR beta chain was captured in a study of T cells in Graves' hyperthyroidism and ophthalmopathy. V lost 7 bases, J lost 3 bases, and 19 bases lay in between. The germline V gene has CDR1 MNHNS and CDR2 SASEGT. The CDR3 has 16 amino acids. Graves' hyperthyroidism was deemed stable absent ophthalmopathy progression within 18 months. The hyperthyroidism was newly diagnosed and had lasted under 2 months; the patients were aged 18 to 65. The CDR3 regions of TCR beta were amplified from RNA transcripts. Initially, a first-round RT-PCR of the TCR CDR3 employed the HTBI primer set. TCRdb re-called the multiplex PCR reads through MiXCR, storing one row per CDR3 protein. This table has under 400,000 distinct CDR3 sequences, about 15% appearing once.

The chain has TRBV6-1 and TRBJ1-5, with D possibly TRBD1 on 5 matching bases. The sample taken for sequencing was blood. The receptor's source is a woman aged 60 to 75 with Graves' hyperthyroidism. CDR3 sequence: CASKPMTATPNQPQHF. Written as DNA, the CDR3 is TGTGCCAGCAAACCAATGACAGCCACCCCCAATCAGCCCCAGCATTTT.